Listed below are T cell receptor beta chains from one sample, sequenced in a study of Ad26.COV2.S vaccination and SARS-CoV-2 variants. Clones were sequenced by immunoSEQ multiplex PCR, and TCRdb holds only the in-frame ones, with some missing. The sample consists of over 200,000 clones, roughly 90% of them appearing once. This specimen was peripheral blood, taken in a trial of Ad26.COV2.S vaccine versus placebo. The receptors were sampled from a person aged 18-65 years who received the Ad26.COV2.S COVID-19 vaccine or a placebo. Both conserved end residues are part of each CDR3. The order of the fields is clone size, J gene, V gene, D gene, CDR3 DNA, CDR3 protein. The D gene is left open where the match is weak. Where a row states a size, it is once, few, many or the class of an expanded clone; other rows omit it.

.,TRBJ2-7,TRBV28,.,TGTGCCAGCAGTTTCGAGGGTTACGAGCAGTACTTC,CASSFEGYEQYF
.,TRBJ2-3,TRBV29-1,.,TGCAGCGTTGAAGGCTTTAAGGGGCGGCACACAGATACGCAGTATTTT,CSVEGFKGRHTDTQYF
once,TRBJ2-5,TRBV1,.,TGCACCAGCAGCTTACTAGCGGGAGGGCCATCAAACGGCTCTGAGACCCAGTACTTC,CTSSLLAGGPSNGSETQYF
.,TRBJ2-5,TRBV7-6,.,TGTGCCAGCAGCTTAGCAGGGGCCCCACAAGAGACCCAGTACTTC,CASSLAGAPQETQYF
.,TRBJ2-3,TRBV19,TRBD1,TGTGCCAGTAGTATGAGACAGGGGGCCTTTAGCACAGATACGCAGTATTTT,CASSMRQGAFSTDTQYF
.,TRBJ2-4,TRBV29-1,.,TGCAGCGTCCTCCGCCTAAACATTCAGTACTTC,CSVLRLNIQYF
.,TRBJ2-7,TRBV14,.,TGTGCCAGCAGCCAAGCCGCGGTAATCAGAACCTACGAGCAGTACTTC,CASSQAAVIRTYEQYF
.,TRBJ1-2,TRBV29-1,.,TGCAGCGTTGGAAGCCTAACCTTTGGCTACACCTTC,CSVGSLTFGYTF
.,TRBJ2-1,TRBV4-3,.,TGCGCCAGCAGCCAAGAATGGGGCAGGACCAGCTCCTACAATGAGCAGTTCTTC,CASSQEWGRTSSYNEQFF
.,TRBJ2-7,TRBV9,.,TGTGCCAGCCGCTGGGCAGGCCGACGGTACGAGCAGTACTTC,CASRWAGRRYEQYF
.,TRBJ1-2,TRBV19,.,TGTGCCAGTGAGGGCAACCCAACTATGGGCTACACCTTC,CASEGNPTMGYTF
.,TRBJ2-6,TRBV27,.,TGTGCCAGCTTGACCTACTCTGGGGCCAACGTCCTGACTTTC,CASLTYSGANVLTF
.,TRBJ1-1,TRBV28,.,TGTGCCAGCAGCGCCGGGGTTTCCGACACTGAAGCTTTCTTT,CASSAGVSDTEAFF
.,TRBJ2-2,TRBV5-1,.,TGCGCCAGCAGCTTGGGCCGTGGACAGTCCACCGGGGAGCTGTTTTTT,CASSLGRGQSTGELFF
.,TRBJ1-4,TRBV7-9,TRBD1,TGTGCCAGCAGCTTAAAACCGGGACAGGGTGGCGAAAAACTGTTTTTT,CASSLKPGQGGEKLFF
.,TRBJ1-2,TRBV11-2,.,TGTGCCAGCAGCTTAGCCCGGGACGGCTACACCTTC,CASSLARDGYTF
few,TRBJ1-3,TRBV28,.,TGTGCCAGCAGTTTAAAGACTCCTGGAAACACCATATATTTT,CASSLKTPGNTIYF
.,TRBJ2-7,TRBV30,.,TGTGCCTGGAAGGGGGGCCATACCTACGAGCAGTACTTC,CAWKGGHTYEQYF
few,TRBJ2-7,TRBV19,TRBD1,TGTGCCAGTAGTTTACAGGGGGCGCTAGGCTCCGAGCAGTACTTC,CASSLQGALGSEQYF
.,TRBJ2-2,TRBV6-6,.,TGTGCCAGCAGTTACGGGGGACTTTCCGTGACCGGGGAGCTGTTTTTT,CASSYGGLSVTGELFF
once,TRBJ1-2,TRBV19,.,TGTGCCAGTAGTATAGCCCCTAGACGGGACTATGGCTACACCTTC,CASSIAPRRDYGYTF
few,TRBJ2-7,TRBV6-2/TRBV6-3,.,TGTGCCAGCAGTTACTCGGCGGGACAGTCTCTCTACGAGCAGTACTTC,CASSYSAGQSLYEQYF
.,TRBJ1-3,TRBV5-4,.,TGTGCCAGCAGCTCCCGGGACCGAGGCTCTGGAAACACCATATATTTT,CASSSRDRGSGNTIYF
.,TRBJ2-5,TRBV28,TRBD1,TGTGCCAGCAGTCTCCAGACAGGGTCGTTAAGGGAGACCCAGTACTTC,CASSLQTGSLRETQYF
once,TRBJ1-2,TRBV5-4,.,TGTGCCAGCAGCGTCAGGGGAGACGGCTACACCTTC,CASSVRGDGYTF
.,TRBJ1-5,TRBV28,.,TGTGCCAGCAGTCTCCACAGTTTTAGCAATCAGCCCCAGCATTTT,CASSLHSFSNQPQHF
.,TRBJ2-7,TRBV24-1,TRBD1,TGTGCCACCAGTGATTCCGGGACAGGGGTAATCGAGCAGTACTTC,CATSDSGTGVIEQYF
.,TRBJ2-2,TRBV28,.,TGTGCCAGCAGTTCCTACCTCTCCGGAACCGGGGAGCTGTTTTTT,CASSSYLSGTGELFF
.,TRBJ2-7,TRBV7-3,TRBD1,TGTGCCAGCAGCGCCACAGGGGGCATGGGAGAGCAGTACTTC,CASSATGGMGEQYF
.,TRBJ2-7,TRBV28,TRBD2,TGTGCCAGCAGTTTATGGGGGACTAGCGGGAGAACTTTTTCCTACGAGCAGTACTTC,CASSLWGTSGRTFSYEQYF
.,TRBJ2-7,TRBV4-1,.,TGCGCCAGCAGCCAAGATATGGTCGCTTCCTACGAGCAGTACTTC,CASSQDMVASYEQYF
.,TRBJ1-2,TRBV30,.,TGTGCCTGGAGTGTCCAGGGTCCTAACTATGGCTACACCTTC,CAWSVQGPNYGYTF
.,TRBJ2-7,TRBV12-3/TRBV12-4,TRBD2,TGTGCCAGCTTAGCGGGGGGGCACGAGCAGTACTTC,CASLAGGHEQYF
.,TRBJ1-3,TRBV6-2/TRBV6-3,.,TGTGCCAGCAGTCCCTTAGGACCGATCTCTGGAAACACCATATATTTT,CASSPLGPISGNTIYF
few,TRBJ1-6,TRBV10-3,.,TGTGCCATCAGTGAGGGGCACTCCGCTAGGAGGAATTCACCCCTCCACTTT,CAISEGHSARRNSPLHF
.,TRBJ1-2,TRBV7-2,TRBD1,TGTGCCAGCAGCTTAGCGGGACAGGGGGCGCAGGGCTACACCTTC,CASSLAGQGAQGYTF
.,TRBJ1-2,TRBV6-5,.,TGTGCCAGCAGGGTTGCGTACAAGGACTATGGCTACACCTTC,CASRVAYKDYGYTF
.,TRBJ2-1,TRBV6-1,.,TGTGCCAGCAGGCCCATGGAGAGCTCCTACAATGAGCAGTTCTTC,CASRPMESSYNEQFF
.,TRBJ2-7,TRBV7-9,.,TGTGCCAGCAGCTTAGGCCTTCCCTTCGAGCAGTACTTC,CASSLGLPFEQYF
.,TRBJ1-6,TRBV7-9,.,TGTGCCAGCAGCTCTTACGGGAGCTCCTATAATTCACCCCTCCACTTT,CASSSYGSSYNSPLHF
.,TRBJ2-7,TRBV27,TRBD2,TGTGCCAGCAGTTTAATAGCGGGAGCTGGGTACGAGCAGTACTTC,CASSLIAGAGYEQYF